The next 29 T cell receptor beta chains were all read from a single sample in a study of blood T cells in healthy people across ages. With a J-beta primer mix and a sample-barcoded 5' primer, a second PCR ran roughly 6 to 11 cycles. TCRdb independently ran MiXCR on the 5' RACE reads; one entry per CDR3 protein. The sample contains fewer than 2,000,000 distinct CDR3 sequences, roughly two fifths of which appear only once. The source material was blood. The source of these receptors is a human donor in good health.

Of note for this clonotype: Compared with germline, one end of the junction differs, possibly owing to a read error. The CDR3: CASSPLFGGNAGELFF. CDR3 DNA: TGTGCCAGCAGTCCACTATTCGGTGGGAACGCCGGGGAGCTGTTTTTT. The gene calls are TRBV27 and TRBJ2-2; D is ambiguous. The CDR3 has 16 amino acids. Germline CDR1 reads MNHEY; CDR2 reads SMNVEV (reference sequence).

The rearrangement links TRBV6-5 to TRBJ1-1, with 7 bases that match TRBD1. In germline, CDR1 is MNHEY, CDR2 SVGAGI. There are 14 residues in the CDR3. V lost 2 bases to trimming and J lost 4 bases; unmatched junction nucleotides: 4. The CDR3 coding sequence is TGTGCCAGCAGTTACGACAGGGATCGCACTGAAGCTTTCTTT. Its translation: CASSYDRDRTEAFF.

J is TRBJ2-7 and V is TRBV20-1; D is ambiguous. The V and J ends lost 0 bases and 1 base respectively, with 13 bases between them. Germline assignment: CDR1 DFQATT and CDR2 SNEGSKA (reference sequence). The CDR3 length is 15 residues. The CDR3 bases are TGCAGTGCTAGAGATAGCTCTGGGGTATCCTACGAGCAGTACTTC. Translating gives CSARDSSGVSYEQYF.

A few counts support this clonotype. The genes are TRBV10-3 and TRBJ1-1; 12 bases agree with TRBD1. The CDR3 contains 15 residues. V gave up 7 bases and J gave up 5 bases; unmatched junction bases: 8. Germline CDR1 is ENHRY and CDR2 is SYGVKD. Here the CDR3 reads CAIMGQGAGYTEAFF. DNA for the CDR3: TGTGCCATCATGGGACAGGGGGCTGGATATACTGAAGCTTTCTTT.

This rearrangement joins TRBV7-2 to TRBJ1-1; possible D gene TRBD1, 5 bases. Trimming took 2 bases from V and 4 from J, leaving 17 bases between them. The germline V gene has CDR1 SGHTA and CDR2 FQGNSA. This CDR3 comprises 16 residues. The CDR3 DNA reads TGTGCCAGCAGCTTATCTGCAGGGAGAGGACGCACTGAAGCTTTCTTT. This gives the protein CASSLSAGRGRTEAFF.

V and J are TRBV10-3 and TRBJ2-5; 9 positions agree with TRBD2. The CDR3 totals 19 residues. Germline values: CDR1 ENHRY, CDR2 SYGVKD. V lost 4 bases and J lost 5; bases outside the gene matches: 20. The CDR3 bases are TGTGCCATCAGTGGACGGAGCGGGGGGCCCTTGCACCCTTGGGAGACCCAGTACTTC. Protein: CAISGRSGGPLHPWETQYF.

The chain has TRBV28 and TRBJ2-7; 8 bases fit TRBD1. The end of the DNA fits TRBJ2-5 better, so the J call may be wrong. The V gene's germline CDR1 is MDHEN and CDR2 SYDVKM. The CDR3 covers 15 residues. The CDR3 protein is CASSTRTGKWETQYF. The CDR3 DNA reads TGTGCCAGCAGTACAAGGACAGGGAAGTGGGAGACCCAGTACTTC.

The gene calls are TRBV7-6 and TRBJ2-7; D is perhaps TRBD1 (6 bases). Trimming stripped 5 bases from V and 7 bases from J, with 21 bases between. Germline V gives CDR1 SGHVS, CDR2 FNYEAQ. The CDR3 covers 15 residues. Here the CDR3 DNA reads TGTGCCAGCAGCCCACGAGATTCACAGGGTGTAGAGCAGTACTTC. Its translation: CASSPRDSQGVEQYF.

In its sample, this clonotype was seen a few times. The chain combines TRBV4-3 with TRBJ1-5, with 7 bases matching TRBD1. Germline CDR1 is LGHNA and CDR2 is YSLEER. V was clipped by 3 bases and J by 2 bases; unmatched bases: 10. This CDR3 contains 17 residues. CDR3 bases: TGCGCCAGCAGCCAGGACCCCGACAGGGCCGGCAATCAGCCCCAGCATTTT. Amino acid sequence: CASSQDPDRAGNQPQHF.

The gene calls are TRBV18 and TRBJ1-1; the D gene is possibly TRBD1 (6 bases). Trimming stripped 5 bases from V and 4 bases from J, with 14 bases between. Germline V gives CDR1 KGHSH, CDR2 LQKENI. The CDR3 is 14 residues long. CDR3: CASSRDTDPTEAFF. The CDR3 DNA reads TGTGCCAGCTCAAGGGACACCGACCCCACTGAAGCTTTCTTT.

This clonotype was counted between two and nine times. The rearrangement joins TRBV2 to TRBJ1-1, with D hard to call. The CDR3 length is 13 residues. From germline, CDR1 is SNHLY and CDR2 FYNNEI. Trimming stripped 0 bases from V and 5 bases from J, with 7 bases between. The CDR3 nucleotides read TGTGCCAGCAGTGAAGCGCGTCTAACTGAAGCTTTCTTT. Encoded protein: CASSEARLTEAFF.

The chain is built from TRBV20-1 and TRBJ1-2, with D hard to call. V shed 3 bases and J shed 4 bases, with 15 bases lying between them. Germline V gene sequence: CDR1 DFQATT, CDR2 SNEGSKA (reference sequence). CDR3 length: 14 amino acids. The CDR3 sequence: CSASPAPRRYGYTF. The CDR3 DNA is TGCAGTGCTAGTCCAGCCCCAAGGCGCTATGGCTACACCTTC.

The chain links TRBV4-3 to TRBJ2-4; 14 nucleotides line up with TRBD2. The CDR3 sequence is 19 residues long. From germline, CDR1 is LGHNA and CDR2 YSLEER. V lost 0 bases to trimming and J lost 9 bases; unmatched junction nucleotides: 13. The CDR3 loop is CASSQDIVTSGGVLSIQYF. The DNA for the CDR3 is TGCGCCAGCAGCCAAGATATAGTGACTAGCGGGGGGGTACTAAGCATTCAGTACTTC.

The table lists this clonotype with a few counts. The chain employs TRBV6-5 and TRBJ1-6; D is undetermined. This CDR3 spans 17 amino acids. The V gene lost 0 bases and the J gene lost 10 bases, with 19 bases spanning the gap. In germline, CDR1 is MNHEY, CDR2 SVGAGI. CDR3 region: CASSYSTASGSPSPLHF. In nucleotides, the CDR3 is TGTGCCAGCAGTTACTCCACGGCTAGCGGCAGCCCCTCACCCCTCCACTTT.

The genes are TRBV15 and TRBJ1-2; D unresolved. V was shortened by 1 base and J by 5 bases, with 8 bases between the two germline ends. This CDR3 contains 13 residues. Germline V gives CDR1 LNHNV, CDR2 YYDKDF (reference sequence). The CDR3 DNA sequence: TGTGCCACCAGCAGAGTGACGAAATATGGCTACACCTTC. Encoded protein: CATSRVTKYGYTF.

The gene calls are TRBV20-1 and TRBJ2-6, with 7 nucleotides matching TRBD1. Germline lookup yields CDR1 DFQATT and CDR2 SNEGSKA (reference sequence). The CDR3 loop spans 14 amino acids. V lost 5 bases, J lost 4 bases, and 5 bases stayed unmatched. CDR3 region: CSALDRAGANVLTF. CDR3 nucleotide sequence: TGCAGTGCTTTAGACAGGGCCGGGGCCAACGTCCTGACTTTC.

The gene calls are TRBV5-6 and TRBJ2-2, with D tentatively TRBD1 or TRBD2 (5 bases each). Trimming removed 4 bases at V and 2 bases at J, with 18 bases between. Germline values: CDR1 SGHDT, CDR2 YYEEEE. The CDR3 sequence is 17 residues long. CDR3 bases: TGTGCCAGCAGCGCGGTGTCCGGGACGGCCAACACCGGGGAGCTGTTTTTT. Translated, it gives CASSAVSGTANTGELFF.

This clonotype was observed at least ten times. The chain employs TRBV27 and TRBJ2-1; D not certain. The length of the CDR3 is 12 residues. The V gene lost 6 bases and the J gene lost 2 bases, with 5 bases spanning the gap. Germline V gene data show CDR1 as MNHEY and CDR2 as SMNVEV (reference sequence). CDR3: CASRTTYNEQFF. In DNA form, the CDR3 reads TGTGCCAGCAGAACAACCTACAATGAGCAGTTCTTC.

CDR3 DNA sequence: TGCAGTGCTCCCACCGGGCTAAGAGTGGGTGAGCAGTACTTC. This encodes CSAPTGLRVGEQYF. V is TRBV20-1 and J is TRBJ2-4, with D hard to call. The CDR3 loop spans 14 amino acids. Germline V CDR1 and CDR2: DFQATT, SNEGSKA (reference sequence). V lost 5 bases, J lost 13 bases, and 24 bases lay in between.

V and J are TRBV4-3 and TRBJ2-1, with 8 bases identical to TRBD1. The trim removed 4 bases at V and 0 bases at J, leaving 8 bases unmatched. The CDR3 runs 17 residues. Germline lookup yields CDR1 LGHNA and CDR2 YSLEER. The CDR3 reads CASSPTTGTGSYNEQFF. CDR3 nucleotides: TGCGCCAGCAGCCCAACTACCGGGACAGGCTCCTACAATGAGCAGTTCTTC.

The chain is built from TRBV12-3 or TRBV12-4 and TRBJ1-5; perhaps TRBD1 as D (5 bases). The CDR3 is 18 amino acids. Trimming left V 4 bases short and J 0 bases short, with 19 bases between. The CDR3 DNA sequence: TGTGCCAGCAGTTCCAGGGACGGGGCACGACATAGCAATCAGCCCCAGCATTTT. Translating it yields CASSSRDGARHSNQPQHF.

With respect to this clonotype: It is unclear where the CDR3 begins or ends on the DNA, so no DNA is shown, and the CDR3 is as TCRdb lists it. The genes are TRBV11-2 and TRBJ1-5; TRBD1, the table's D call, lacks a check against the DNA. The CDR3 is 23 residues long, ends included. Germline CDR1 SGHAT, CDR2 FQNNGV. The CDR3 region is CASSSLGIQETQYFGPGNQPQHF.

The gene calls are TRBV30 and TRBJ1-5, with TRBD1 identical over 8 bases. The CDR3 runs 11 residues. V dropped 6 bases and J dropped 10; count of bases not matched to a gene: 5. The germline gives CDR1 GTSNPN, CDR2 SVGIG (reference sequence). The CDR3 spells CACGTGGPQHF. In DNA, the CDR3 is TGTGCCTGCGGGACAGGTGGACCCCAGCATTTT.

This clonotype was detected once. One end of the junction is discordant with germline, which a read error may explain. V is TRBV12-3 or TRBV12-4 and J is TRBJ2-3; TRBD1 or TRBD2 may be the D gene (6 bases each). This CDR3 has 14 residues. Here the CDR3 reads CASSSGLRTDAQYF. The CDR3 region has the DNA TGTGCCAGCAGTTCGGGACTGAGGACAGATGCGCAGTATTTT.

Regarding this clonotype: A much larger clone lies one base from this, so it may be a read error. This chain connects TRBV28 to TRBJ2-7; D call uncertain. V dropped 2 bases and J dropped 3 bases, with 8 bases sitting between them. CDR1 and CDR2 from the germline V gene are MDHEN and SYDVKM. This CDR3 region has 13 residues. CDR3 protein: CASSLGIHYEQYF. The CDR3 DNA is TGTGCCAGCAGTTTAGGGATCCACTACGAGCAGTACTTC.

V gene TRBV20-1 combines with J gene TRBJ1-2; D is uncertain. The CDR3 is 12 residues long. With 0 bases removed from V and 4 bases from J, the gap between germline ends came to 6 bases. Germline V lookup: CDR1 DFQATT, CDR2 SNEGSKA (reference sequence). CDR3 nucleotide sequence: TGCAGTGCTAGAGATACGGTCTATGGCTACACCTTC. Protein product: CSARDTVYGYTF.

This clonotype showed up just a few times. The rearrangement uses TRBV24-1 and TRBJ1-2; D is possibly TRBD1 (5 bases). Germline V gene lookup returns CDR1 KGHDR and CDR2 SFDVKD. This CDR3 has 17 amino acids. The V and J ends lost 4 bases and 3 bases respectively, with 20 bases between them. CDR3 DNA: TGTGCCACCAGTGAATCCGGGGGTTGGGCAGGGTACTATGGCTACACCTTC. This sequence encodes CATSESGGWAGYYGYTF.

This clonotype was counted many times. The gene calls are TRBV6-2 or TRBV6-3 and TRBJ2-1, with no clear D. CDR1 MNHEY and CDR2 SVGEGT come from the germline V gene. V lost 7 bases, J lost 5 bases, and 6 bases lay in between. The CDR3 spans 11 residues. As DNA, the CDR3 is TGTGCCAGCATGACAAACAATGAGCAGTTCTTC. Encoded protein: CASMTNNEQFF.

V gene TRBV6-2 or TRBV6-3 combines with J gene TRBJ2-1, with D tentatively TRBD1 (6 bases). Germline assignment: CDR1 MNHEY and CDR2 SVGEGT. The length of the CDR3 is 15 residues. V was clipped by 8 bases and J by 0 bases, with 14 bases between them. The chain's CDR3 is CASVRTGSSYNEQFF. In DNA, the CDR3 is TGTGCCAGCGTACGAACAGGGAGCTCCTACAATGAGCAGTTCTTC.